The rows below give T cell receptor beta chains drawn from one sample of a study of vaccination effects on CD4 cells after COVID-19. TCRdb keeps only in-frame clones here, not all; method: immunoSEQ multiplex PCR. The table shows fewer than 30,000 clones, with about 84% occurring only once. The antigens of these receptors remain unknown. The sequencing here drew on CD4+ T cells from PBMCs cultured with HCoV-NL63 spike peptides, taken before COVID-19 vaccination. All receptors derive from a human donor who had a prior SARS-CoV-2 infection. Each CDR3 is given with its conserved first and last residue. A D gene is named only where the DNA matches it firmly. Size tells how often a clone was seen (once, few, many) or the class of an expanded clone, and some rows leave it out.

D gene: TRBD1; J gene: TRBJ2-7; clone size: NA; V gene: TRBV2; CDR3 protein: CASSRDRFYEQYF; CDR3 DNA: TGTGCCAGCAGTAGGGACAGGTTCTACGAGCAGTACTTC
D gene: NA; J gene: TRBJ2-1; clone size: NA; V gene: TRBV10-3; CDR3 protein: CAISFGTRGNEQFF; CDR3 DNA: TGTGCCATCAGCTTCGGGACCAGAGGGAATGAGCAGTTCTTC
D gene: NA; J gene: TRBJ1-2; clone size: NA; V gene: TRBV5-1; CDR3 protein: CASSLGGGGVINYGYTF; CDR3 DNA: TGCGCCAGCAGCTTAGGAGGCGGGGGTGTCATAAACTATGGCTACACCTTC
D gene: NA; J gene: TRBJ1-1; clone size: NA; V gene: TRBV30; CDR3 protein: CAWSVVYRQAFF; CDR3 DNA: TGTGCCTGGAGTGTAGTGTACAGGCAAGCTTTCTTT
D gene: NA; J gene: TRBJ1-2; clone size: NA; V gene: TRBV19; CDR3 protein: CASSARGSGFYGYTF; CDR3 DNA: TGTGCCAGTAGTGCAAGGGGCTCGGGGTTCTATGGCTACACCTTC
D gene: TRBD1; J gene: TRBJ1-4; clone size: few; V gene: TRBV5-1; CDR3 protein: CASSPLLGTGHEKLFF; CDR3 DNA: TGCGCCAGCAGCCCCTTGCTTGGGACAGGGCATGAAAAACTGTTTTTT
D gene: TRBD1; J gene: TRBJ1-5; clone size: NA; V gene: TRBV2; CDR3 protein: CASSPGTGGNQPQHF; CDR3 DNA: TGTGCCAGCAGCCCCGGGACAGGGGGTAATCAGCCCCAGCATTTT
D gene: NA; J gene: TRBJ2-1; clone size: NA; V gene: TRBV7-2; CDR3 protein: CASSLARNEQFF; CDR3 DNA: TGTGCCAGCAGCTTAGCCAGAAATGAGCAGTTCTTC
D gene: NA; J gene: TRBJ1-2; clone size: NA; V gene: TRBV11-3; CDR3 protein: CASSSTYYGYTF; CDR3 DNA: TGTGCCAGCAGCTCTACTTATTATGGCTACACCTTC
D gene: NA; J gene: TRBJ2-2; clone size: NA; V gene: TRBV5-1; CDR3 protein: CASSLDPGRGTGELFF; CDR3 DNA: TGCGCCAGCAGCTTAGATCCGGGCCGGGGAACCGGGGAGCTGTTTTTT
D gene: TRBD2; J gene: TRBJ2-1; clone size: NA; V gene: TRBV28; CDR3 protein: CASSGGANNEQFF; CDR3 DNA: TGTGCCAGCTCGGGAGGGGCGAACAATGAGCAGTTCTTC
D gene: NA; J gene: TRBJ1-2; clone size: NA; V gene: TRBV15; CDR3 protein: CATSREADSLYGYTF; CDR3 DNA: TGTGCCACCAGCAGAGAGGCAGATAGCCTGTATGGCTACACCTTC
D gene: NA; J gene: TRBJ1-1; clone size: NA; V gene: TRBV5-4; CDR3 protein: CASSPSGLSNTEAFF; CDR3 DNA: TGTGCCAGCAGCCCTTCCGGGCTGTCGAACACTGAAGCTTTCTTT
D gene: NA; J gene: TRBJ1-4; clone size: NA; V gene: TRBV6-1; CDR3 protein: CASSSGLSNEKLFF; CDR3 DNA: TGTGCCAGCAGCTCGGGACTTTCAAATGAAAAACTGTTTTTT
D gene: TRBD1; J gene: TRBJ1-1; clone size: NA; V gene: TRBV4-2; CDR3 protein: CASSQGQGFVTEAFF; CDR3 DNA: TGTGCCAGCAGCCAAGGACAGGGATTTGTCACTGAAGCTTTCTTT
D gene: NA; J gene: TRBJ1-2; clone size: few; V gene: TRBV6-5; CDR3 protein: CASSYGHTLGYGYTF; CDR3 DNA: TGTGCCAGCAGTTACGGGCACACCCTAGGCTATGGCTACACCTTC
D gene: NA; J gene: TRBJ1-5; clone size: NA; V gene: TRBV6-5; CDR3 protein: CASQRWVANQPQHF; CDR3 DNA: TGTGCCTCCCAGCGGTGGGTCGCTAATCAGCCCCAGCATTTT
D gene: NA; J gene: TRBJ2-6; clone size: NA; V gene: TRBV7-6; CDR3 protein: CASSLGRGWVSGANVLTF; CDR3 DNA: TGTGCCAGCAGCTTAGGGAGGGGGTGGGTTTCTGGGGCCAACGTCCTGACTTTC
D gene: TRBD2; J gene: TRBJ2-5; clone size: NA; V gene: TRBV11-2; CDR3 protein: CASSPTRGAAFKTQYF; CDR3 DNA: TGTGCCAGCAGCCCGACGCGGGGGGCCGCTTTTAAGACCCAGTACTTC
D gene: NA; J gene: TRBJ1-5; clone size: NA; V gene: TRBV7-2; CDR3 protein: CASSLGQSRPQHF; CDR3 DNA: TGTGCCAGCAGCTTAGGACAGAGTCGGCCCCAGCATTTT